This T cell receptor beta chain was captured in a study of identical twins. Regarding the study as a whole: Abundant beta clonotypes from cord blood bore fewer insertions; memory repertoires lacked this pattern. Weaker excess twin sharing was observed in beta out-of-frame sequences.

After template switching added a universal primer site, the resulting cDNA carried unique molecular identifiers. TCRdb redid the calling of the 5' RACE reads with MiXCR, one entry per CDR3 protein. The sample holds about 250,000 distinct CDR3 sequences, around 8% seen once. CDR3 length: 14 residues. The V gene's germline CDR1 is SGHTA and CDR2 FQGNSA. V was cut by 1 base and J by 0 bases, with 6 bases left in between. This clonotype came up many times. The antigen is undetermined. This sample was also put to use in a study of yellow fever vaccine responses in identical twins.

Sequencing was carried out using CD8+ T cells sorted from blood. V gene TRBV7-2 combines with J gene TRBJ1-1, with D uncertain. The sequence was collected from a woman between 18 and 30 years old in good health. CDR3 amino acids: CASSLGDLNTEAFF. CDR3 DNA: TGTGCCAGCAGCTTAGGGGATTTGAACACTGAAGCTTTCTTT.